This entry lists 13 T cell receptor beta chains sequenced from one sample in a study of cytomegalovirus exposure and HLA in healthy donors. Generated by immunoSEQ multiplex PCR, the TCRdb table keeps only in-frame clones and is missing some. The data contain around 150,000 clones, roughly 79% of them seen just once; the ten biggest clones take up 25% to 30%. The specimen sequenced was PBMCs. These receptors originate from a man aged 25-45 years in good health and CMV-seropositive.

The chain joins TRBV9 to TRBJ1-4; D perhaps matches TRBD1 (6 bases). Trimming left V 4 bases short and J 3 bases short, with 16 bases between. The CDR3 totals 16 residues. Germline CDR1 SGDLS, CDR2 YYNGEE. The CDR3 DNA sequence: TGTGCCAGCAGCTTATCACCAGGGGATCCTAATGAAAAACTGTTTTTT. Amino acids: CASSLSPGDPNEKLFF. Together with reference TRBV9 and TRBJ1-4, the CDR3 gives the full variable domain: DSGVTQTPKHLITATGQRVTLRCSPRSGDLSVYWYQQSLDQGLQFLIQYYNGEERAKGNILERFSAQQFPDLHSELNLSSLELGDSALYFCASSLSPGDPNEKLFFGSGTQLSVL.

The CDR3 sequence is CASSLVDGGRGGGANVLTF. In DNA form, the CDR3 reads TGTGCCAGCAGCTTAGTGGATGGCGGGAGGGGTGGTGGGGCCAACGTCCTGACTTTC. The rearrangement links TRBV7-9 to TRBJ2-6, with TRBD2 matching 9 bases. Trimming removed 1 base from V and 3 bases from J; junction bases left unmatched: 10. The length of the CDR3 is 19 residues. The germline V gene encodes CDR1 SEHNR and CDR2 FQNEAQ (reference sequence).

The chain joins TRBV6-5 to TRBJ2-7; the D gene is possibly TRBD1 (5 bases). CDR1 and CDR2 (germline): MNHEY, SVGAGI. The length of the CDR3 is 15 residues. Trimming cost V 0 bases and J 1 base, with 10 bases left between them. The CDR3 sequence: CASSYSQQVSYEQYF. The CDR3, as DNA: TGTGCCAGCAGTTACTCGCAACAGGTTTCCTACGAGCAGTACTTC.

The CDR3 coding sequence is TGCGCCAGCAGCCAAACGACAGGGCGGAATGAGCAGTTCTTC. It translates to CASSQTTGRNEQFF. The rearrangement links TRBV4-1 to TRBJ2-1; 7 bases line up with TRBD1. Germline loops: CDR1 MGHRA, CDR2 YSYEKL. With 2 bases clipped from V and 7 bases from J, the junction kept 5 bases outside the gene matches. The CDR3 runs to 14 residues.

The chain combines TRBV7-2 with TRBJ1-5; 10 bases line up with TRBD1. CDR3 size: 14 residues. Germline CDR1 reads SGHTA; CDR2 reads FQGNSA. V was pared by 6 bases and J by 6 bases, with 5 bases of the junction left unmatched. For the CDR3, the DNA is TGTGCCAGCAGTCTGACAGGGGGCCCTCAGCCCCAGCATTTT. Protein product: CASSLTGGPQPQHF.

This clone occurred a few times. The rearrangement joins TRBV18 to TRBJ2-7; 9 bases are shared with TRBD1. The germline V gene has CDR1 KGHSH and CDR2 LQKENI. The CDR3 loop spans 14 amino acids. V was clipped by 0 bases and J by 3 bases; unmatched bases: 0. The CDR3 nucleotides read TGTGCCAGCTCACCACCGGGACAGGGCTACGAGCAGTACTTC. This sequence encodes CASSPPGQGYEQYF. Filled out from reference TRBV18 and TRBJ2-7, the complete variable domain reads NAGVMQNPRHLVRRRGQEARLRCSPMKGHSHVYWYRQLPEEGLKFMVYLQKENIIDESGMPKERFSAEFPKEGPSILRIQQVVRGDSAAYFCASSPPGQGYEQYFGPGTRLTVT.

The chain couples TRBV18 to TRBJ2-7; 13 nucleotides align to TRBD2. Germline trimming cut 6 bases from V and 5 bases from J; bases unmatched to any gene: 7. Germline V gives CDR1 KGHSH, CDR2 LQKENI. This CDR3 comprises 15 residues. Here the CDR3 reads CASSGLAGEVHEQYF. DNA for the CDR3: TGTGCCAGCTCCGGACTAGCGGGAGAGGTACACGAGCAGTACTTC.

A single count supports this clone. The chain joins TRBV7-2 to TRBJ2-7, with 10 bases fitting TRBD1. CDR1 and CDR2 (germline): SGHTA, FQGNSA. V dropped 4 bases and J dropped 2; count of bases not matched to a gene: 5. This CDR3 is built from 15 residues. CDR3 residues: CASSSAGQGPYEQYF. The CDR3 bases are TGTGCCAGCAGCTCTGCGGGACAGGGGCCCTACGAGCAGTACTTC.

The rearrangement uses TRBV7-6 and TRBJ2-3; perhaps TRBD2 as D (6 bases). Per germline, CDR1 SGHVS and CDR2 FNYEAQ. CDR3 size: 16 residues. Trimming left V 1 base short and J 2 bases short, with 13 bases between. The CDR3 region has the DNA TGTGCCAGCAGCTTAGAATTGGGGACTGCCACAGATACGCAGTATTTT. Amino acids: CASSLELGTATDTQYF. Complete variable domain (other parts from reference TRBV7-6 and TRBJ2-3): GAGVSQSPRYKVTKRGQDVALRCDPISGHVSLYWYRQALGQGPEFLTYFNYEAQQDKSGLPNDRFSAERPEGSISTLTIQRTEQRDSAMYRCASSLELGTATDTQYFGPGTRLTVL.

This chain's CDR3 is CASSQTGTGGYEQYF. The CDR3 DNA sequence: TGTGCCAGTAGTCAAACCGGGACAGGGGGGTACGAGCAGTACTTC. The V gene is TRBV19, the J gene TRBJ2-7; 11 positions agree with TRBD1. The CDR3 runs 15 residues. With 5 bases clipped from V and 4 bases from J, the junction kept 7 bases outside the gene matches. Germline V gives CDR1 LNHDA, CDR2 SQIVND (reference sequence).

The chain has TRBV14 and TRBJ2-3; D unclear. Germline loops: CDR1 SGHDN, CDR2 FVKESK. Between the trimmed V and J ends, which lost 4 bases and 1 base, there was a span of 6 bases. CDR3 length: 13 residues. The CDR3 loop reads CASSPFRTDTQYF. The CDR3 DNA reads TGTGCCAGCAGCCCCTTCCGCACAGATACGCAGTATTTT.

CDR3 amino acids: CASSEYRGNYGYTF. CDR3 nucleotides: TGTGCCAGCAGTGAGTACAGGGGTAACTATGGCTACACCTTC. This chain connects TRBV28 to TRBJ1-2, with 7 nucleotides matching TRBD1. Unmatched junction bases numbered 4, after V lost 5 bases and J lost 1 base. This CDR3 spans 14 amino acids. Germline V gives CDR1 MDHEN, CDR2 SYDVKM.

The gene calls are TRBV10-3 and TRBJ2-3, with 9 nucleotides matching TRBD2. CDR1 is ENHRY and CDR2 is SYGVKD in the germline V gene. Trimming cost V 0 bases and J 1 base; bases outside gene matches: 2. The CDR3 covers 16 residues. CDR3 in amino acids: CAISESPSGGTDTQYF. The CDR3 DNA follows: TGTGCCATCAGTGAGTCGCCTAGCGGGGGCACAGATACGCAGTATTTT.